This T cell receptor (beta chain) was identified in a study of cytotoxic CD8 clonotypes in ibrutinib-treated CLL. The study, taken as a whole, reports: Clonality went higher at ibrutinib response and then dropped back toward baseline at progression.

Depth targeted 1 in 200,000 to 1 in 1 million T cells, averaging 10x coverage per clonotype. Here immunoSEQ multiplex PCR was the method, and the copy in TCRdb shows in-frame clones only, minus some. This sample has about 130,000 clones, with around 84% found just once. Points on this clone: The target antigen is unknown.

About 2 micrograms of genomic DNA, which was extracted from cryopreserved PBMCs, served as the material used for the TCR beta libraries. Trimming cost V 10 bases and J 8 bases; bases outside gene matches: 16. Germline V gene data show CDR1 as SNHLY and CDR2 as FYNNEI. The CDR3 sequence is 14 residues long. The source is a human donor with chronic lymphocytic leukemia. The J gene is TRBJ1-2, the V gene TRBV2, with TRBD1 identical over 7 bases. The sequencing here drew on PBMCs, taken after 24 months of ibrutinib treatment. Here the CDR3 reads CATPPRQGQEGYTF. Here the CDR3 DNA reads TGTGCCACCCCGCCTAGACAGGGTCAAGAGGGCTACACCTTC. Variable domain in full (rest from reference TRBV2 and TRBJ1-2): EPEVTQTPSHQVTQMGQEVILRCVPISNHLYFYWYRQILGQKVEFLVSFYNNEISEKSEIFDDQFSVERPDGSNFTLKIRSTKLEDSAMYFCATPPRQGQEGYTFGSGTRLTVV.